The 29 T cell receptor beta chains below all came from one sample that was sequenced in a study of T cell repertoires in cytomegalovirus infection. These receptors' targets are unknown. MiXCR, run by TCRdb on the reads, gives a single entry per CDR3 protein. The table records approximately 990,000 distinct CDR3 sequences, approximately 32% of them present only once. The sample consisted of cultured CD8+ T cells from PBMCs, taken from culture after CMV antigen stimulation. These receptor sequences come from a human donor in good health (CMV status not recorded). Some clones in this sample may be carry-over from other donors' samples.

This clonotype was counted only a few times. The V gene is TRBV7-9, the J gene TRBJ2-7; TRBD1 agrees at 7 bases. The CDR3 totals 15 residues. V lost 2 bases and J lost 4; bases outside the gene matches: 8. Germline CDR1 and CDR2: SEHNR and FQNEAQ (reference sequence). The CDR3 DNA reads as TGTGCCAGCAGCTTAAGTCAGGGGGTGAGGTACGAGCAGTACTTC. Its translation is CASSLSQGVRYEQYF.

The chain has TRBV25-1 and TRBJ2-5; 8 bases align to TRBD1. Trimming took 5 bases from V and 2 from J; bases not matched to a gene: 4. The length of the CDR3 is 14 residues. Germline V lookup: CDR1 MGHDK, CDR2 SYGVNS. The CDR3 coding sequence is TGTGCCAGCAGTACAGGGGGTGGACAAGAGACCCAGTACTTC. Its protein product is CASSTGGGQETQYF. Drawing the rest from reference TRBV25-1 and TRBJ2-5, the complete variable domain is EADIYQTPRYLVIGTGKKITLECSQTMGHDKMYWYQQDPGMELHLIHYSYGVNSTEKGDLSSESTVSRIRTEHFPLTLESARPSHTSQYLCASSTGGGQETQYFGPGTRLLVL.

In its sample, this clonotype was seen a few times. This chain connects TRBV7-4 to TRBJ1-1, with D maybe TRBD1 (6 bases). Deletions cut 7 bases from V and 6 bases from J, with 12 bases between. The germline V gene encodes CDR1 SGHVT and CDR2 SQSDAQ. CDR3 length: 12 residues. The DNA of the CDR3 is TGTGCCAGCACCCTAGGGGGTCCTGAAGCTTTCTTT. It encodes CASTLGGPEAFF.

The chain joins TRBV6-1 to TRBJ2-2, with TRBD2 as a possible D gene (6 bases). The CDR3 is 13 residues long. Germline V gene lookup returns CDR1 MNHNS and CDR2 SASEGT. Trimming stripped 7 bases from V and 4 bases from J, with 10 bases between. The DNA for the CDR3 is TGTGCCAGCAACAGACTAGTCACCGGGGAGCTGTTTTTT. Translating gives CASNRLVTGELFF.

This rearrangement joins TRBV7-2 to TRBJ1-5; 7 bases align to TRBD1. The junction had 10 bases not matched to a gene; V was cut back by 5 bases and J by 0 bases. The germline V gene encodes CDR1 SGHTA and CDR2 FQGNSA. CDR3 length: 17 amino acids. CDR3: CASSVTQGVRSNQPQHF. For the CDR3, the DNA is TGTGCCAGCAGCGTCACTCAGGGGGTCCGTAGCAATCAGCCCCAGCATTTT.

This clonotype appeared many times. This chain links TRBV11-2 with TRBJ2-1; D may be TRBD1 (6 bases). V lost 1 base and J lost 8, with 15 bases in between. CDR3 size: 15 residues. Germline assignment: CDR1 SGHAT and CDR2 FQNNGV. The CDR3, as DNA: TGTGCCAGCAGCTTAGGCGCAGGGGATGGGGATGAGCAGTTCTTC. It codes for CASSLGAGDGDEQFF.

V gene TRBV7-4 combines with J gene TRBJ2-2; D not certain. V shed 1 base and J shed 3 bases, with 18 bases lying between them. This CDR3 has 18 residues. CDR1 is SGHVT, CDR2 SQSDAQ, per germline. CDR3 region: CASSLDTDEREYTGELFF. In nucleotides, the CDR3 is TGTGCCAGCAGCTTAGATACGGACGAGCGCGAATACACCGGGGAGCTGTTTTTT.

This clonotype was observed a handful of times. The chain carries TRBV4-1 and TRBJ1-2; D remains unclear. V lost 1 base and J lost 4, with 10 bases in between. Germline loops: CDR1 MGHRA, CDR2 YSYEKL. The CDR3 loop spans 14 amino acids. As DNA, the CDR3 is TGCGCCAGCAGCCAAGGGACCAGTGCCTATGGCTACACCTTC. It codes for CASSQGTSAYGYTF.

V gene TRBV12-3 or TRBV12-4 combines with J gene TRBJ1-1; D possibly corresponds to TRBD1 (6 bases). This CDR3 comprises 13 residues. Trimming stripped 2 bases from V and 8 bases from J, with 12 bases between. CDR3 coding DNA: TGTGCCAGCAGTTTATGGTGGGGGCCCGAAGCTTTCTTT. Amino acids: CASSLWWGPEAFF.

This clonotype has only a few counts. CDR3 region: CASSLYTGGTYEQYF. CDR3 bases: TGTGCCAGCAGTTTATATACAGGGGGGACCTACGAGCAGTACTTC. The J gene is TRBJ2-7, the V gene TRBV27; TRBD1 matches 8 bases. Germline values: CDR1 MNHEY, CDR2 SMNVEV (reference sequence). The junction had 4 bases not matched to a gene; V was cut back by 1 base and J by 2 bases. The CDR3 covers 15 residues.

J is TRBJ1-4 and V is TRBV12-3 or TRBV12-4; unclear D gene. V lost 6 bases and J lost 8, with 10 bases in between. The CDR3 loop spans 12 amino acids. The CDR3 DNA sequence: TGTGCCAGCAGGTGGATCGAGGAAAAACTGTTTTTT. Translating it yields CASRWIEEKLFF.

This clonotype was detected ten times or more. This sequence joins TRBV14 and TRBJ2-6; D call uncertain. Germline CDR1 reads SGHDN; CDR2 reads FVKESK. CDR3 length: 15 amino acids. V lost 1 base and J 1 base, leaving 5 bases between the germline ends. Here the CDR3 DNA reads TGTGCCAGCAGCCAAGGGTCGTCTGGGGCCAACGTCCTGACTTTC. Amino acids: CASSQGSSGANVLTF.

This clonotype was counted many times. The chain has TRBV7-6 and TRBJ1-6, with TRBD1 as a possible D gene (5 bases). V was cut by 2 bases and J by 7 bases, with 15 bases left in between. Germline CDR1 and CDR2: SGHVS and FNYEAQ. This CDR3 is 16 amino acids long. CDR3 bases: TGTGCCAGCAGCTTAAAAACGACAGTCAAGAATTCACCCCTCCACTTT. Translated: CASSLKTTVKNSPLHF.

The chain carries TRBV5-1 and TRBJ1-1; D is unclear. The CDR3 has 16 residues. The germline V gene encodes CDR1 SGHRS and CDR2 YFSETQ. The V end was cut by 0 bases, the J end by 2 bases, with 14 bases between. This CDR3 reads CASSLDLVLKNTEAFF. CDR3 nucleotides: TGCGCCAGCAGCTTGGACCTGGTCCTGAAAAACACTGAAGCTTTCTTT.

This clonotype has a handful of counts. The chain links TRBV7-9 to TRBJ2-3; D gene unclear. CDR3 size: 17 residues. Germline lookup yields CDR1 SEHNR and CDR2 FQNEAQ (reference sequence). Trimming removed 0 bases from V and 1 base from J, with 14 bases in between. CDR3: CASSLAGLIIRTDTQYF. The CDR3 DNA follows: TGTGCCAGCAGCTTAGCGGGCCTTATAATACGCACAGATACGCAGTATTTT.

This clonotype appeared a few times. The chain has TRBV6-6 and TRBJ1-6; D might be TRBD1 (6 bases). Trimming removed 2 bases from V and 5 bases from J, with 19 bases in between. The CDR3 sequence is 18 residues long. CDR1 MNHNY and CDR2 SVGAGI come from the germline V gene (reference sequence). The CDR3 DNA follows: TGTGCCAGCAGTTACGGGGGATGGGGGGCTGAGGATAATTCACCCCTCCACTTT. It codes for CASSYGGWGAEDNSPLHF.

This clonotype has a handful of counts. The V and J genes are TRBV2 and TRBJ1-1; D may be TRBD1 (5 bases). With 4 bases removed from V and 1 base from J, the gap between germline ends came to 10 bases. The CDR3 is 14 amino acids. In germline, CDR1 is SNHLY, CDR2 FYNNEI. CDR3 region: CASSVPTGNTEAFF. The DNA of the CDR3 is TGTGCCAGCAGTGTGCCCACAGGGAACACTGAAGCTTTCTTT.

This clonotype was picked up many times. CDR3 protein: CASSPPDRAYNEQFF. The CDR3 region has the DNA TGTGCCAGCAGCCCCCCGGACAGGGCCTACAATGAGCAGTTCTTC. The chain joins TRBV7-8 to TRBJ2-1, with TRBD1 identical over 8 bases. The V and J ends lost 5 bases and 2 bases, in that order; junction bases with no gene match: 5. The CDR3 runs 15 residues. Germline V gene sequence: CDR1 SGHVS, CDR2 FQNEAQ.

This clonotype was observed a few times. The rearrangement uses TRBV4-1 and TRBJ2-7; a weak D match, TRBD2 (6 bases). The CDR3 sequence is 14 residues long. Germline CDR1 MGHRA, CDR2 YSYEKL. The V gene lost 3 bases and the J gene lost 0 bases, with 9 bases spanning the gap. The CDR3 DNA reads as TGCGCCAGCAGCCATTCCGGGAGCTCCTACGAGCAGTACTTC. Its protein is CASSHSGSSYEQYF.

This clonotype has a handful of counts. The V gene is TRBV4-1, the J gene TRBJ2-1; 9 bases are shared with TRBD2. This CDR3 contains 15 residues. V trimming: 5 bases; J trimming: 5 bases; junction bases outside the gene matches: 7. CDR1 and CDR2 from the germline V gene are MGHRA and YSYEKL. The CDR3 region has the DNA TGCGCCAGCAGCGTTATAAGCGGGGGGCACAATGAGCAGTTCTTC. Translation gives CASSVISGGHNEQFF.

V is TRBV28 and J is TRBJ1-2; 10 bases fit TRBD1. J was trimmed by 8 bases and V by 7 bases; bases with no gene match: 16. Germline assignment: CDR1 MDHEN and CDR2 SYDVKM. The CDR3 length is 16 residues. CDR3 residues: CASTSPPRQGARGYTF. The CDR3 DNA sequence: TGTGCCAGCACCTCACCTCCCAGACAGGGGGCGCGGGGCTACACCTTC.

This clonotype was observed a handful of times. The chain joins TRBV7-8 to TRBJ2-7, with a possible D match to TRBD2 (5 bases). Germline V gives CDR1 SGHVS, CDR2 FQNEAQ. The CDR3 runs 17 residues. The V end lost 5 bases, the J end lost 2 bases, and 22 bases lay between the germline ends. The DNA of the CDR3 is TGTGCCAGCAGCGCCCATGGATCCGGGGTCGGAGCCTACGAGCAGTACGTC. It specifies CASSAHGSGVGAYEQYV.

This clonotype appeared many times. This chain uses TRBV19 with TRBJ2-1; 8 bases are shared with TRBD2. Germline trimming cut 5 bases from V and 5 bases from J; bases unmatched to any gene: 11. Germline V gene sequence: CDR1 LNHDA, CDR2 SQIVND (reference sequence). This CDR3 is built from 16 residues. CDR3 nucleotide sequence: TGTGCCAGTAGTCCCCAGTTAGCGGGGTTCAACAATGAGCAGTTCTTC. Translated: CASSPQLAGFNNEQFF.

This clonotype appeared a few times. The chain joins TRBV12-3 or TRBV12-4 to TRBJ2-7; the D call may be TRBD1 or TRBD2 (5 bases each). The CDR3 sequence is 14 residues long. The V gene lost 5 bases and the J gene lost 1 base, with 12 bases spanning the gap. CDR3 DNA sequence: TGTGCCAGCAGTCTGCCCGGGGCTTCCTACGAGCAGTACTTC. Translated: CASSLPGASYEQYF.

The rearrangement joins TRBV27 to TRBJ2-5; D is perhaps TRBD2 (6 bases). The CDR3 has 15 amino acids. The germline CDR1 and CDR2 sequences are MNHEY and SMNVEV (reference sequence). Trimming removed 10 bases at V and 1 base at J, with 19 bases between. CDR3 residues: CAKNPPRRGQETQYF. DNA of the CDR3: TGTGCCAAAAACCCCCCCCGGCGGGGCCAAGAGACCCAGTACTTC.

This chain joins TRBV12-5 and TRBJ1-1; a weak D match, TRBD1 (5 bases). Germline CDR1 is LGHNT and CDR2 is FRNRAP. Trimming cost V 5 bases and J 4 bases, with 14 bases left between them. There are 14 residues in the CDR3. DNA for the CDR3: TGTGCTAGTGGTCCGGGACCAGGTGGCACTGAAGCTTTCTTT. Translating it yields CASGPGPGGTEAFF.

Many counts were recorded for this clonotype. The chain carries TRBV12-3 or TRBV12-4 and TRBJ2-3; TRBD1 aligns across 8 bases. Trimming took 5 bases from V and 4 from J; bases not matched to a gene: 5. The CDR3 extends over 14 amino acids. CDR3 coding DNA: TGTGCCAGCAGTACAACAGGGGGTCCAGATACGCAGTATTTT. Translating it yields CASSTTGGPDTQYF.

V and J are TRBV4-1 and TRBJ1-5, with 7 bases lining up with TRBD1. The length of the CDR3 is 14 residues. Germline V gene data show CDR1 as MGHRA and CDR2 as YSYEKL. Losses at the gene ends were 3 bases for V and 5 bases for J; bases not matched to a gene: 4. CDR3 protein: CASSHTGEYQPQHF. In DNA form, the CDR3 reads TGCGCCAGCAGCCACACAGGGGAGTATCAGCCCCAGCATTTT.

This clonotype showed up just a few times. V is TRBV6-6 and J is TRBJ2-5; D gene uncertain. Germline loops: CDR1 MNHNY, CDR2 SVGAGI (reference sequence). V lost 7 bases to trimming and J lost 1 base, with 19 bases between them. CDR3 size: 16 residues. In DNA, the CDR3 is TGTGCCAGCAAGGGTCAGGCCCCCCTACCCCAAGAGACCCAGTACTTC. Amino acid sequence: CASKGQAPLPQETQYF.